This T cell receptor (beta chain) is from a study of OX40 agonist ivuxolimab in advanced cancers. Whole-study context: Males comprised 75% to 90% of the group, whose mean age was around 62 years (range 23 to 79).

Germline CDR1 and CDR2: SSHAT and FNYEAQ (reference sequence). This CDR3 contains 15 residues. Clones were read by immunoSEQ multiplex PCR, and TCRdb kept only the in-frame ones, dropping some. The data contain 90,000 or so clones, around 90% of them singletons. A word on this clone: The junction and the germline gene differ at one end; a read error may be behind it.

The TCR originated in an adult with an advanced solid tumor such as melanoma, head and neck, liver or kidney cancer. The sequences come from CD4+ or CD8+ T cells sorted from blood, collected in a trial of the OX40 agonist ivuxolimab. This rearrangement joins TRBV7-7 to TRBJ2-5; the match to TRBD2 covers 7 bases. Written as DNA, the CDR3 is TGTGCTAGCAGCCCCGTCGGAGGGAGGGAAGAGACCCAGTACTTC. Protein sequence: CASSPVGGREETQYF.